This TCR beta chain was sequenced for a study of cytomegalovirus exposure and HLA in healthy donors. The CDR3 length is 15 residues. The V and J ends lost 3 bases and 2 bases, in that order; junction bases with no gene match: 7. This table comes from immunoSEQ multiplex PCR, and its TCRdb copy is limited to in-frame clones, with some not included. The sample carries roughly 130,000 clones, about 86% recorded once. This clone was counted a single time. This TCR was sampled from a man aged 18-30 years in good health and CMV-seronegative. The rearrangement joins TRBV5-3 to TRBJ2-7, with 8 nucleotides matching TRBD2. TRBV5-3 is filed as an ORF, its function uncertain. Sequencing was performed on PBMCs. The CDR3 DNA follows: TGTGCCAGAAGCTCTAAAGCGGGAGAGCCCTACGAGCAGTACTTC. Protein: CARSSKAGEPYEQYF.